This paragraph covers one T cell receptor beta chain sequence. Its antigen is unknown. Per-base quality was not reported, and no clone a single base away is much larger than it. These data are taken from a study of OX40 agonist ivuxolimab in advanced cancers. For the wider study: The costimulatory receptor OX40 (CD134) was targeted by ivuxolimab, a fully human IgG2 agonistic monoclonal antibody. The monotherapy dose-escalation portion (N ≈ 57 patients) of the phase I ivuxolimab trial is reported in the paper. Among the roughly 50 dose-escalation patients, approximately 20 had hepatocellular carcinoma, some 15 melanoma, 9 renal cell carcinoma and 9 head and neck cancer. Intravenous ivuxolimab was administered to patients every 2 weeks at six dose levels: 0.01, 0.1, 0.3, 1.5, 3 and 10 mg/kg. Partial responses were achieved by three dose-escalation patients, of whom one had hepatocellular carcinoma and two had cutaneous melanoma. The point of sequencing TCRbeta in the periphery was to test whether ivuxolimab changed TCR sequence diversity and drove clonal T-cell expansion. Patients were allowed to have had prior anti-PD-1, anti-PD-L1 or anti-CTLA-4 therapy, and around two fifths of the dose-escalation patients had been treated with checkpoint inhibitors. In the dose-escalation cohort, 65% to 90% of patients were male, and the mean age was approximately 60 years, with a range of 23 to 79. On the study overall, not on this receptor specifically: In the 0.1-3.0 mg/kg groups, partial responders had among the lowest normalized peripheral clonal expansion, particularly in CD8+ T cells. Low levels of normalized T-cell clonal expansion were also seen in some patients who did not respond. The antigen specificity of the clonally expanded peripheral T cells was not determined. Clonal expansion of both CD4+ and CD8+ blood T cells was observed from baseline to week 6 at doses 0.1 to 3.0 mg/kg. After ivuxolimab, CD8+ T cells had more expanded clones than CD4+ T cells on average.

Patients with autoimmune disease history or receiving systemic immunosuppression were excluded from the trial. In every dose cohort, peripheral blood was drawn for TCR sequencing at baseline, cycle 4 day 1, and cycle 7 day 1. The samples were taken from a phase I, first-in-human, multicenter, open-label dose-escalation trial of ivuxolimab. Adults with locally advanced or metastatic melanoma, renal cell carcinoma, hepatocellular carcinoma or head and neck squamous cell carcinoma were enrolled in the trial. CD4+ and CD8+ T cells were sorted separately from peripheral blood before TCR sequencing. The CDR3 runs 16 residues from the cysteine to the phenylalanine. Just CDR3 DNA is preserved here, 48 bases in frame from base 1. The germline V and J ends show losses of 1 base and 3 bases respectively, and no gene match explains 5 bases of the junction. The CDR1 and CDR2 encoded by the germline V gene are SGHTA and FQGNSA.

Genomic DNA was isolated from the sorted cells so that the TCRbeta CDR3 region could be sequenced. The immunoSEQ Assay was used to sequence the TCRbeta CDR3 regions. This is the immuneACCESS table as TCRdb keeps it, with only in-frame sequences that have V and J called. A part of the clones is gone; compared with another copy, unresolved V genes explain less than half, and the rest is unexplained. The sample table shows approximately 100,000 clones, and 90% are seen once. Under 0.4% of the sample is in the top ten clones. In this chain, TRBV7-2 is recombined with TRBJ2-7, with 11 bases matching TRBD1. This receptor was identified in an adult with an advanced solid tumor such as melanoma, head and neck, liver or kidney cancer. Sequencing used CD4+ or CD8+ T cells sorted from blood, obtained in a trial of the OX40 agonist ivuxolimab. The CDR3 corresponds to CASSLGSGTGGYEQYF. The DNA reads TGTGCCAGCAGCTTAGGATCCGGGACAGGGGGCTACGAGCAGTACTTC.